In this sample, the clone carrying this T cell receptor (beta chain) turned up a few times. The antigen is undetermined. This entry belongs to a study of T cell clones after liver transplantation. Study as a whole: TCRbeta sequencing after a pre-transplant mixed lymphocyte reaction identified graft-donor-reactive clones, later tracked in post-transplant blood. Broader study findings: Post-transplant time points were not standardized, so conclusions are preliminary. A significant post-transplant drop in circulating graft-donor-reactive CD4 TCRbeta sequences occurred in most of the 8 subjects.

CDR3 length: 14 amino acids. V lost 6 bases, J lost 7 bases, and 16 bases lay in between. The germline CDR1 and CDR2 sequences are WSHSY and SAAADI. Unstimulated PBMCs were sorted into CD3+CD4+ and CD3+CD8+ populations. Sequencing used immunoSEQ multiplex PCR; TCRdb keeps in-frame clones, though not all of them. The sample lists some 6,500 clones, about three quarters seen once, with about a quarter in the top ten. The chain has TRBV10-2 and TRBJ2-1; D ambiguous. The origin of this receptor is a human donor who received a liver transplant. Sequencing used CD8+ T cells from blood, obtained before liver transplant. This CDR3 reads CASSPPAGGNEQFF. Here the CDR3 DNA reads TGCGCCAGCAGCCCACCAGCCGGTGGGAATGAGCAGTTCTTC.